This paragraph reports one T cell receptor (beta chain). As yet, its antigen is unknown. Unique molecular identifiers were affixed to single, distinct cDNA molecules. TCRdb reanalysed the 5' RACE reads using MiXCR and keeps one entry per CDR3 protein. The sample has around 71,000 distinct CDR3 sequences, 9% to 10% seen once. These data originate in a study of early T cells in non-severe SARS-CoV-2 infection. Turning to the study itself: Chains were unpaired, as sequencing was done on bulk RNA from unsorted whole blood. Points from the study as a whole: Matching results from VDJdb favored anti-spike CD8 responses, leaving private and CD4 specificities undetected.

CDR1 and CDR2 (germline): MDHEN, SYDVKM. The V gene end was trimmed by 5 bases and the J gene end by 3 bases; junction bases not matched to a gene: 1. The CDR3 spans 14 residues. The TCR sequence derives from an adult who was a healthcare worker with PCR-confirmed SARS-CoV-2 infection or an uninfected control (not recorded which). The chain employs TRBV28 and TRBJ2-1; 10 bases align to TRBD2. Sequenced material: whole blood, taken at baseline. CDR3 in DNA: TGTGCCAGCAGTACTAGCGGGGACTACAATGAGCAGTTCTTC. Translating gives CASSTSGDYNEQFF.